This TCR beta chain is drawn from a study of cytomegalovirus exposure and HLA in healthy donors. Study results and limitations: Most TCR sequences were rare, but some public TCRs occurred in many donors. V- and J-gene trimming in TCR beta was tied to a missense DCLRE1C variant by an analysis performed later. TRBV6-2, TRBV6-3 and some other V segments were unresolvable in 87-base-pair reads.

The study ran its PCR with 60 Vbeta and 13 Jbeta primers. Clones were read by immunoSEQ multiplex PCR, and TCRdb kept only the in-frame ones, dropping some. Of more than 150,000 clones detected, 75% to 85% appear once; the ten largest clones hold 0.95% to 1.5%. Remarks on this clone: Its antigen remains unknown.

The V end was cut by 2 bases, the J end by 1 base, with 7 bases between. Per the germline V gene, CDR1 is SQVTM and CDR2 is ANQGSEA. The CDR3 loop spans 13 amino acids. The chain uses TRBV29-1 and TRBJ2-3; D is perhaps TRBD1 (6 bases). The sample consisted of PBMCs. The TCR comes from a girl aged 2-10 years in good health and CMV-seropositive. Here the CDR3 reads CSVERTGTDTQYF. The CDR3 bases are TGCAGCGTTGAAAGGACAGGCACAGATACGCAGTATTTT.